This T cell receptor (beta chain) was identified in a study of a mutant IDH1 vaccine in newly diagnosed glioma. The wider study: Prior therapy was radiotherapy, temozolomide, or both; most received both. Findings and limits, study-wide: Overall, about 93% of patients had vaccine-induced immune responses.

The junction had 7 bases not matched to a gene; V was cut back by 3 bases and J by 0 bases. The CDR3 contains 17 residues. CDR1 is SGDLS, CDR2 YYNGEE, per germline. Sequenced by immunoSEQ multiplex PCR; TCRdb stores in-frame clones only, minus some. The repertoire includes about 60,000 clones, roughly 84% of them detected once, and about 9% sits in the top ten. Indicated time point: week 11, during vaccination. Vaccine doses each comprised 300 ug of mutant IDH1 20-mer peptide, with topical imiquimod. For this clone: Antigen: not known.

The sequence was obtained from a woman aged 50 to 65 with glioma. The input for sequencing was PBMCs, taken from a glioma patient whose treatment included an IDH1 peptide vaccine. This rearrangement joins TRBV9 to TRBJ1-4; TRBD1 matches at 8 bases. The CDR3 loop reads CASSARGRGATNEKLFF. CDR3 bases: TGTGCCAGCAGCGCCAGGGGGCGCGGGGCAACTAATGAAAAACTGTTTTTT. Looking up the rest from reference TRBV9 and TRBJ1-4 gives the full variable domain: DSGVTQTPKHLITATGQRVTLRCSPRSGDLSVYWYQQSLDQGLQFLIQYYNGEERAKGNILERFSAQQFPDLHSELNLSSLELGDSALYFCASSARGRGATNEKLFFGSGTQLSVL.